This T cell receptor beta chain was found in a study of T-cell reconstitution after alpha-beta-depleted transplantation in children. Points from the study as a whole: One year after transplant, T-cell counts and diversity came mostly from newly produced T cells. Where some patients showed high TCRbeta diversity at day 60, it came from recipient T cells and thymic progenitors that had survived.

This sample's TCRbeta library carried unique molecular identifier barcodes. TCRdb used MiXCR to reprocess the PCR reads, holding one entry per CDR3 protein. The sample has fewer than 1 million distinct CDR3 sequences; 16% are singletons. This clonotype was counted a few times. Its antigen is not identified. Germline V gene lookup returns CDR1 SGHVS and CDR2 FQNEAQ. Trimming removed 1 base at V and 8 bases at J, with 12 bases between. The CDR3 is made up of 15 amino acids. The genes are TRBV7-8 and TRBJ1-6; possibly TRBD1 for D (5 bases). The input for sequencing was PBMCs, mostly from graft donor cells, taken 360 days after TCRalphabeta/CD19-depleted stem cell transplant. The TCR originated in a male patient aged 10 to 17 who had a stem cell transplant for acute lymphoblastic leukemia, so the T cells may come from the graft donor. CDR3 region: CASSLGGTAYSPLHF. The CDR3 region has the DNA TGTGCCAGCAGCTTAGGGGGGACGGCCTATTCACCCCTCCACTTT.